This TCR beta chain emerged from a study of T cells of healthy individuals. In this sample, this clonotype turned up many times. CDR3 size: 15 residues. Germline V lookup: CDR1 LGHDT, CDR2 YNNKEL (reference sequence). V shed 1 base and J shed 2 bases, with 8 bases lying between them. Each CDR3 protein is one row after TCRdb ran MiXCR on the 5' RACE reads. The repertoire consists of nearly 100,000 distinct CDR3 sequences, with 15% to 20% occurring once and the leading ten covering approximately 6%. The chain carries TRBV3-1 and TRBJ1-4; D call uncertain. This receptor was identified in a human donor in good health. CDR3 protein: CASSQATVTNEKLFF. DNA of the CDR3: TGTGCCAGCAGCCAAGCAACGGTTACTAATGAAAAACTGTTTTTT.